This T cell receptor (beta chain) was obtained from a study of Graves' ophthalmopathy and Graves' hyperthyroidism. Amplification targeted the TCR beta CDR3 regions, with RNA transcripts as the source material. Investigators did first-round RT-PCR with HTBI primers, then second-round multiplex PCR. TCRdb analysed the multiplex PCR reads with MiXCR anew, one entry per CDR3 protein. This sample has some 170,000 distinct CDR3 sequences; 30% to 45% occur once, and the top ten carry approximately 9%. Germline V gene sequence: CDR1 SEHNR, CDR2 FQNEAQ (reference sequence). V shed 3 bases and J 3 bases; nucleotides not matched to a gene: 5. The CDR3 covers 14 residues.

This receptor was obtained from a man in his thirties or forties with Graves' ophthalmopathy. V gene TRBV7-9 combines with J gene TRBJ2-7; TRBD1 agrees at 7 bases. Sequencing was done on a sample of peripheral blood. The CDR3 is CASSFTGDHYEQYF. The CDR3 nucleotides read TGTGCCAGCAGCTTTACAGGGGACCACTACGAGCAGTACTTC. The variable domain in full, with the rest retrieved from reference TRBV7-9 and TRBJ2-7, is DTGVSQNPRHKITKRGQNVTFRCDPISEHNRLYWYRQTLGQGPEFLTYFQNEAQLEKSRLLSDRFSAERPKGSFSTLEIQRTEQGDSAMYLCASSFTGDHYEQYFGPGTRLTVT.